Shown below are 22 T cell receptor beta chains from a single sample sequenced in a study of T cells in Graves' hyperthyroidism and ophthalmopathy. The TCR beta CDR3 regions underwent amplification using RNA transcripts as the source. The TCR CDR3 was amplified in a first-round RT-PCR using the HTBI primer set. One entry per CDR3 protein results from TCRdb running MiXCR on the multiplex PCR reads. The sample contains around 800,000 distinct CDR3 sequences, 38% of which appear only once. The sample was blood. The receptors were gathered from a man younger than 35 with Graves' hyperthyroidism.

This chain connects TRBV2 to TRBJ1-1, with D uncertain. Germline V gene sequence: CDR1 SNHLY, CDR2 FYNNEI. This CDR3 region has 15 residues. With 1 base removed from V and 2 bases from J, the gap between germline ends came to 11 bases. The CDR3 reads CASSEVIAGNTEAFF. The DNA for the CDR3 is TGTGCCAGCAGTGAAGTTATAGCTGGAAACACTGAAGCTTTCTTT.

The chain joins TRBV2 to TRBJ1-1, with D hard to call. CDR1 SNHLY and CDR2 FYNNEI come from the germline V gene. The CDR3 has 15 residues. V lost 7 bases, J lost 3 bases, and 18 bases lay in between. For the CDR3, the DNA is TGTGCCAGCACTCACCCCGGGGTTGTACACACTGAAGCTTTCTTT. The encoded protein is CASTHPGVVHTEAFF. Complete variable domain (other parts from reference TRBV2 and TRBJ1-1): EPEVTQTPSHQVTQMGQEVILRCVPISNHLYFYWYRQILGQKVEFLVSFYNNEISEKSEIFDDQFSVERPDGSNFTLKIRSTKLEDSAMYFCASTHPGVVHTEAFFGQGTRLTVV.

This CDR3 is CSDMQDRANGYTF. CDR3 DNA: TGCAGTGACATGCAGGACAGGGCTAACGGCTACACCTTC. This chain uses TRBV29-1 with TRBJ1-2; 8 bases align to TRBD1. There are 13 residues in the CDR3. Germline CDR1 and CDR2: SQVTM and ANQGSEA.

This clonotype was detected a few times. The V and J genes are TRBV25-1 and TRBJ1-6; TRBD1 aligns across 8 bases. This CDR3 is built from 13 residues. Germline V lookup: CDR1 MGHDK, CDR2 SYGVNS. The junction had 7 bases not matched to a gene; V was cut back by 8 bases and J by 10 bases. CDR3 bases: TGTGCCAGCGGCGGACAGGGCAGATCACCCCTCCACTTT. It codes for CASGGQGRSPLHF.

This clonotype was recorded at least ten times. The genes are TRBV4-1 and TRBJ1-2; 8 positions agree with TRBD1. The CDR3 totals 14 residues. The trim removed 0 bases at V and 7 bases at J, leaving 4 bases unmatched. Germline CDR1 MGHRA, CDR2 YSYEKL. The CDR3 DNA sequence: TGCGCCAGCAGCCAAGATCCCCAGGGGGCTGGCTACACCTTC. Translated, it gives CASSQDPQGAGYTF.

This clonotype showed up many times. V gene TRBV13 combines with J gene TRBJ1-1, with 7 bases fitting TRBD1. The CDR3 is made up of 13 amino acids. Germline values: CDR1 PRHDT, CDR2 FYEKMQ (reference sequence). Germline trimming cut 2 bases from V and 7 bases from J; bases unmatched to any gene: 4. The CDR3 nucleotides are TGTGCCAGCAGCTTACTACAGGGGCTTGAAGCTTTCTTT. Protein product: CASSLLQGLEAFF.

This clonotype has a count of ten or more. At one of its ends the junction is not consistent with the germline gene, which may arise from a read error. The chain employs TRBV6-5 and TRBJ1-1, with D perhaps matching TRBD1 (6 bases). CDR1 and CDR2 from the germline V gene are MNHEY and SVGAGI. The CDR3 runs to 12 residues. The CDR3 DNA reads TGTGCCAGCGCGAGGGGACACTCTGAGGCTTTCTTT. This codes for CASARGHSEAFF.

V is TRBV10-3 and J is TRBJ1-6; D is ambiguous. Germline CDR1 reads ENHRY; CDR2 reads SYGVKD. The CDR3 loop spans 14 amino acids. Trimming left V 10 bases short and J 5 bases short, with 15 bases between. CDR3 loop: CASSLRADNSPLHF. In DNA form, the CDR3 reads TGTGCCAGCAGCCTCCGGGCCGATAATTCACCCCTCCACTTT.

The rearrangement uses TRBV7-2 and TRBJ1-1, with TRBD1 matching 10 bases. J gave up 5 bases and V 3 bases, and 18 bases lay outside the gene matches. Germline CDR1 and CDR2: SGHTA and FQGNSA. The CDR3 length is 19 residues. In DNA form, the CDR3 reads TGTGCCAGCAGCTTGGAAGTTCAGTGGGACGGACAGGGGGAAACTGAAGCTTTCTTT. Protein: CASSLEVQWDGQGETEAFF.

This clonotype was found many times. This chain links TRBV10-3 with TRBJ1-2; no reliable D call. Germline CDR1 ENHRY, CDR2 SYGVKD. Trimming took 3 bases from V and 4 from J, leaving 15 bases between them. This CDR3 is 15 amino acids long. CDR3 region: CAISDPSTSSYGYTF. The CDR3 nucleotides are TGTGCCATCAGTGACCCTAGCACGTCCAGCTATGGCTACACCTTC.

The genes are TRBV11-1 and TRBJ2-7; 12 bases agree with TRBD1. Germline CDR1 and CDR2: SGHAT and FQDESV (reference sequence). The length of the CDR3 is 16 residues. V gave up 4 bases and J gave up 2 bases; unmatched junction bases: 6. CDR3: CASSSSGTGGTYEQYF. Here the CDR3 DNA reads TGTGCCAGCAGCTCGTCCGGGACAGGGGGCACCTACGAGCAGTACTTC.

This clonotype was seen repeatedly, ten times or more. The CDR3 here is CAIGQGSSPLHF. As DNA, the CDR3 is TGTGCCATCGGACAGGGAAGTTCACCCCTCCACTTT. The chain links TRBV10-3 to TRBJ1-6, with 8 bases matching TRBD1. Germline V gene sequence: CDR1 ENHRY, CDR2 SYGVKD. The V segment lost 8 bases and the J segment 9 bases; nucleotides outside the gene matches: 3. The length of the CDR3 is 12 residues.

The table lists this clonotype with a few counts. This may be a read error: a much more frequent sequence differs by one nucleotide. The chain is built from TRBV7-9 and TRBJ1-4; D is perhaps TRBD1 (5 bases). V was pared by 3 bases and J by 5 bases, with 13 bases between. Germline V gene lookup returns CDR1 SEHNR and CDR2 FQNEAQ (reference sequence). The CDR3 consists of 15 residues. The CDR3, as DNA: TGTGCCAGCAGCTTGACCGGGGCAGGGAATGAAAAACTGTTTTTT. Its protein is CASSLTGAGNEKLFF.

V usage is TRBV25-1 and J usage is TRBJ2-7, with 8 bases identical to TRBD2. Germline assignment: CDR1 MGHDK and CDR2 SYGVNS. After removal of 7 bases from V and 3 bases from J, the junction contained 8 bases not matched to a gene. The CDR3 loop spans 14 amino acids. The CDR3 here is CASTRGSGNYEQYF. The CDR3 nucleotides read TGTGCCAGCACCCGGGGTAGCGGGAACTACGAGCAGTACTTC.

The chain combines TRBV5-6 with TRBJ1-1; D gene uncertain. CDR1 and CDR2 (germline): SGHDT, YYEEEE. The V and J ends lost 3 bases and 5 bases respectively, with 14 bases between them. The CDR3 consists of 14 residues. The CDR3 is CASSSTFGWTEAFF. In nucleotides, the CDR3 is TGTGCCAGCAGCTCTACATTTGGATGGACTGAAGCTTTCTTT.

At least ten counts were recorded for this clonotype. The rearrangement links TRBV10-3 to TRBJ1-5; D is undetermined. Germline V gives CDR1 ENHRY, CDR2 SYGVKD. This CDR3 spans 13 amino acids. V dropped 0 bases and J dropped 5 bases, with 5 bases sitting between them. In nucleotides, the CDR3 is TGTGCCATCAGTGAGTCGAGTGATCAGCCCCAGCATTTT. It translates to CAISESSDQPQHF.

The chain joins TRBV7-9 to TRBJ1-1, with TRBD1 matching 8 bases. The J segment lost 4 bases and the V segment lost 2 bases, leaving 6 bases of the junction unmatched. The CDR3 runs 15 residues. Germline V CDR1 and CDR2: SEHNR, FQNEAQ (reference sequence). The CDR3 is CASSLPQGAFTEAFF. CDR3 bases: TGTGCCAGCAGCTTACCCCAGGGGGCCTTCACTGAAGCTTTCTTT.

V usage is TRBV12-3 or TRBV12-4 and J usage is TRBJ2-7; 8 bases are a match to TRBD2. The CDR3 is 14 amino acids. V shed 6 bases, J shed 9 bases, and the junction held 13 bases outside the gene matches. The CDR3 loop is CASRKGLEGGVQYF. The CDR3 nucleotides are TGTGCCAGCAGGAAGGGACTAGAGGGTGGTGTGCAGTACTTC.

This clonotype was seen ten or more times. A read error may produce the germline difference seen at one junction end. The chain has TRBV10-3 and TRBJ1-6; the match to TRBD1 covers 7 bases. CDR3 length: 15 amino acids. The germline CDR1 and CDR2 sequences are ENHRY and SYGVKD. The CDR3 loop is CAISKDREGNSPPHF. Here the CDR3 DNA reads TGTGCCATCAGTAAAGACAGGGAGGGTAATTCACCCCCCCACTTT.

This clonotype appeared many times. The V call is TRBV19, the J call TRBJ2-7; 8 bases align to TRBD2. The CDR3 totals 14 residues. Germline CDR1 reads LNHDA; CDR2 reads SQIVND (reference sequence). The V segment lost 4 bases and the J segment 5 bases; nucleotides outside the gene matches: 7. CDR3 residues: CASSRAGVSNEQYF. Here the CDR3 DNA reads TGTGCCAGTAGTAGAGCGGGAGTGAGCAACGAGCAGTACTTC. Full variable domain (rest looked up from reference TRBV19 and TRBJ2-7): DGGITQSPKYLFRKEGQNVTLSCEQNLNHDAMYWYRQDPGQGLRLIYYSQIVNDFQKGDIAEGYSVSREKKESFPLTVTSAQKNPTAFYLCASSRAGVSNEQYFGPGTRLTVT.

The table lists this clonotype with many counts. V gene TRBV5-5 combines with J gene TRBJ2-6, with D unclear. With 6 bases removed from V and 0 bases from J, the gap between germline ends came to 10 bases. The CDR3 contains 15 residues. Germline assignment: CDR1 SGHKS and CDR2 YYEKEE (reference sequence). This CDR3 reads CASTPAVSGANVLTF. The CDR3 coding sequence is TGTGCCAGCACCCCGGCAGTCTCTGGGGCCAACGTCCTGACTTTC.

Here the CDR3 reads CSARDQGGTNTEAFF. Here the CDR3 DNA reads TGCAGTGCTAGAGATCAGGGGGGTACGAACACTGAAGCTTTCTTT. The rearrangement links TRBV20-1 to TRBJ1-1; 7 bases line up with TRBD1. Germline V lookup: CDR1 DFQATT, CDR2 SNEGSKA (reference sequence). The CDR3 has 15 residues. V gave up 0 bases and J gave up 1 base; unmatched junction bases: 5.